These 4 T cell receptor beta chains share one sample of origin, sequenced in a study of vaccination effects on CD4 cells after COVID-19. Culture lasted 10 days before CD4+ T cell isolation. These TCRs are of unknown antigen specificity. This table comes from immunoSEQ multiplex PCR, and its TCRdb copy is limited to in-frame clones, with some not included. This sample has 45,000 to 60,000 clones; around 76% occur once, and the top ten carry about 12%. The material was CD4+ T cells from PBMCs cultured without peptide, obtained before COVID-19 vaccination. Receptors were obtained from a human donor who had a prior SARS-CoV-2 infection.

The chain employs TRBV2 and TRBJ2-1; 12 nucleotides align to TRBD2. The germline V gene encodes CDR1 SNHLY and CDR2 FYNNEI. This CDR3 is 15 amino acids long. V shed 3 bases, J shed 13 bases, and the junction held 10 bases outside the gene matches. The CDR3: CASSETSGGGVGQFF. Here the CDR3 DNA reads TGTGCCAGCAGTGAGACTAGCGGGGGCGGGGTTGGACAGTTCTTC. The entire variable domain, with the rest obtained from reference TRBV2 and TRBJ2-1, is as follows: EPEVTQTPSHQVTQMGQEVILRCVPISNHLYFYWYRQILGQKVEFLVSFYNNEISEKSEIFDDQFSVERPDGSNFTLKIRSTKLEDSAMYFCASSETSGGGVGQFFGPGTRLTVL.

The V gene is TRBV15, the J gene TRBJ2-3; D might be TRBD2 (5 bases). The CDR3 has 19 amino acids. CDR1 is LNHNV and CDR2 is YYDKDF in the germline V gene (reference sequence). V lost 2 bases and J lost 0, with 21 bases in between. CDR3 DNA: TGTGCCACCAGCAGACTCTATACGACGAGCGGAACTAGCACAGATACGCAGTATTTT. Translated, it gives CATSRLYTTSGTSTDTQYF.

This clone was counted a few times. This rearrangement joins TRBV6-6 to TRBJ2-1; TRBD2 matches 7 bases. The CDR3 runs 15 residues. The germline gives CDR1 MNHNY, CDR2 SVGAGI (reference sequence). The V gene end was trimmed by 5 bases and the J gene end by 3 bases; junction bases not matched to a gene: 7. The CDR3 DNA sequence: TGTGCCAGCAGTCCGAGGAGCGGGAACTACAATGAGCAGTTCTTC. Protein sequence: CASSPRSGNYNEQFF.

The rearrangement joins TRBV5-4 to TRBJ2-3; the D gene is possibly TRBD2 (6 bases). CDR3 length equals 16 residues. Trimming removed 1 base at V and 3 bases at J, with 15 bases between. Germline V gene lookup returns CDR1 SGHNT and CDR2 YYREEE (reference sequence). The CDR3 nucleotides are TGTGCCAGCAGCTTGTGGAGGGATGGTCGGACAGATACGCAGTATTTT. It codes for CASSLWRDGRTDTQYF.